Detailed here is one TCR beta chain. Its antigen is still unknown. The CDR3 loop spans 13 amino acids. Germline CDR1 reads SNHLY; CDR2 reads FYNNEI. Trimming pared 5 bases from V and 3 bases from J, leaving 10 bases between. The data originate from a study of OX40 agonist ivuxolimab in advanced cancers. Broader study findings: Clonal expansion among partial responders at 0.1-3.0 mg/kg ranked near the lowest.

Profiling relied on immunoSEQ multiplex PCR, and the TCRdb table lists in-frame clones only, not all of them. The table shows approximately 77,000 clones, with around 90% occurring only once. This sequence originates from an adult with an advanced solid tumor such as melanoma, head and neck, liver or kidney cancer. J is TRBJ2-5 and V is TRBV2; tentatively, D is TRBD2 (6 bases). The sequencing used CD4+ or CD8+ T cells sorted from blood, collected in a trial of the OX40 agonist ivuxolimab. The CDR3, as DNA: TGTGCCAGCAGTTCGGGGGATGAAGAGACCCAGTACTTC. Residues: CASSSGDEETQYF.